This T cell receptor beta chain came from a study of blood T cell repertoires in COVID-19. Study-wide background: Sources were T cells, B-cell-depleted T cells, or PBMCs; the material itself was cDNA or gDNA.

Germline CDR1 and CDR2: SNHLY and FYNNEI. The CDR3 spans 14 residues. The V end lost 4 bases, the J end lost 4 bases, and 13 bases lay between the germline ends. Clones were read by immunoSEQ multiplex PCR, and TCRdb kept only the in-frame ones, dropping some. The table has approximately 530,000 clones, 85% to 90% seen once. Those enrolled in Seattle joined during active infection and were followed longitudinally afterward. The rearrangement uses TRBV2 and TRBJ1-1; D is possibly TRBD1 (5 bases). The receptor's source is a woman between 50 and 59 years old with COVID-19, enrolled during active disease. Sequenced material: peripheral blood. The CDR3 is CASSAGGLGTEAFF. Written as DNA, the CDR3 is TGTGCCAGCAGTGCGGGGGGACTAGGCACTGAAGCTTTCTTT.